These 20 T cell receptor beta chains share one sample of origin, sequenced in a study of graft-versus-host responses after intestinal transplantation. The table came from immunoSEQ multiplex PCR; TCRdb's copy has only in-frame clones and leaves some out. The sample holds more than 10,000 clones, under 40% seen once. This specimen was alloreactive CD4+ T cells from a mixed lymphocyte reaction culture, taken before transplantation. The subset was: CFSE-low proliferating T cells sorted from approximately 6-day pre-transplant mixed lymphocyte reaction (GvH or HvG direction). These receptors were obtained from a human patient who was an organ donor for intestinal transplantation.

The chain combines TRBV4-1 with TRBJ2-2, with 15 bases lining up with TRBD2. CDR1 MGHRA and CDR2 YSYEKL come from the germline V gene. The CDR3 runs 19 residues. Trimming removed 4 bases from V and 0 bases from J; junction bases left unmatched: 6. CDR3 sequence (DNA): TGCGCCAGCAGCCGGCCGGGACTAGCGGGGGGCGCGAACACCGGGGAGCTGTTTTTT. This codes for CASSRPGLAGGANTGELFF.

The J gene is TRBJ1-5, the V gene TRBV30, with TRBD1 matching 8 bases. J gave up 0 bases and V 0 bases, and 13 bases lay outside the gene matches. CDR3 length: 19 amino acids. The germline gives CDR1 GTSNPN, CDR2 SVGIG (reference sequence). CDR3 sequence: CAWSVPRGQAKNSNQPQHF. CDR3 sequence (DNA): TGTGCCTGGAGTGTCCCCCGGGGACAGGCTAAAAATAGCAATCAGCCCCAGCATTTT.

The rearrangement uses TRBV18 and TRBJ1-1; D not resolved. V was shortened by 1 base and J by 1 base, with 7 bases between the two germline ends. The CDR3 covers 14 residues. CDR1 is KGHSH and CDR2 is LQKENI in the germline V gene. The CDR3 sequence is CASSPRGPNTEAFF. In DNA, the CDR3 is TGTGCCAGCTCACCACGAGGTCCGAACACTGAAGCTTTCTTT.

There are a few counts of this clone. This chain links TRBV11-2 with TRBJ2-7, with 10 bases matching TRBD1. V was pared by 0 bases and J by 2 bases, with 1 base of the junction left unmatched. The CDR3 length is 15 residues. Germline CDR1 is SGHAT and CDR2 is FQNNGV. CDR3: CASSLETGGPYEQYF. The CDR3 nucleotides are TGTGCCAGCAGCTTAGAGACAGGGGGCCCCTACGAGCAGTACTTC.

The chain recombines TRBV7-2 with TRBJ2-1, with D hard to call. This CDR3 has 11 residues. Deletions cut 5 bases from V and 8 bases from J, with 7 bases between. Per the germline V gene, CDR1 is SGHTA and CDR2 is FQGNSA. The CDR3 DNA is TGTGCCAGCAGCCCCCAGTATGAGCAGTTCTTC. This sequence encodes CASSPQYEQFF.

The V gene is TRBV7-2, the J gene TRBJ2-3; 11 nucleotides agree with TRBD2. Germline loops: CDR1 SGHTA, CDR2 FQGNSA. The CDR3 spans 16 residues. Trimming cost V 5 bases and J 2 bases; bases outside gene matches: 6. The CDR3 loop reads CASSERLAGTTDTQYF. Here the CDR3 DNA reads TGTGCCAGCAGCGAAAGACTAGCGGGGACCACAGATACGCAGTATTTT.

This chain connects TRBV6-1 to TRBJ2-5; maybe TRBD2 (5 bases). This CDR3 has 16 residues. V was shortened by 3 bases and J by 0 bases, with 14 bases between the two germline ends. From germline, CDR1 is MNHNS and CDR2 SASEGT. CDR3 sequence reads: CASSDRDPRDQETQYF. In DNA form, the CDR3 reads TGTGCCAGCAGTGATCGGGATCCGAGGGACCAAGAGACCCAGTACTTC.

This chain uses TRBV7-9 with TRBJ2-1; D is perhaps TRBD2 (7 bases). Germline V gives CDR1 SEHNR, CDR2 FQNEAQ (reference sequence). This CDR3 spans 18 amino acids. V lost 3 bases to trimming and J lost 1 base, with 19 bases between them. CDR3 loop: CASSFQRIGGPSYNEQFF. CDR3 DNA sequence: TGTGCCAGCAGCTTCCAGCGCATCGGGGGGCCTTCCTACAATGAGCAGTTCTTC.

Only a few counts were recorded for this clone. The junction departs from germline at one end; a sequencing error may be responsible. J is TRBJ2-1 and V is TRBV6-1; 13 nucleotides agree with TRBD2. The CDR3 covers 17 residues. Per germline, CDR1 MNHNS and CDR2 SASEGT. The CDR3 sequence: CAISERGLAGSYNEQFF. Written as DNA, the CDR3 is TGTGCCATCAGTGAGAGGGGACTAGCGGGGTCCTACAATGAGCAGTTCTTC.

This chain uses TRBV18 with TRBJ2-5; tentative D call: TRBD1 (5 bases). In germline, CDR1 is KGHSH, CDR2 LQKENI. CDR3 length: 16 residues. With 3 bases removed from V and 1 base from J, the gap between germline ends came to 15 bases. DNA for the CDR3: TGTGCCAGCTCACCGGTCGCAGGGAACCCCCAAGAGACCCAGTACTTC. As protein: CASSPVAGNPQETQYF. Variable domain in full (rest from reference TRBV18 and TRBJ2-5): NAGVMQNPRHLVRRRGQEARLRCSPMKGHSHVYWYRQLPEEGLKFMVYLQKENIIDESGMPKERFSAEFPKEGPSILRIQQVVRGDSAAYFCASSPVAGNPQETQYFGPGTRLLVL.

This clone showed up just a few times. The rearrangement joins TRBV18 to TRBJ2-7, with TRBD1 matching over 8 bases. V lost 3 bases to trimming and J lost 3 bases; unmatched junction nucleotides: 10. Germline assignment: CDR1 KGHSH and CDR2 LQKENI. The CDR3 is made up of 16 amino acids. The CDR3 spells CASSPQPRQGIYEQYF. CDR3 DNA: TGTGCCAGCTCACCCCAGCCGCGACAGGGGATCTACGAGCAGTACTTC.

This sequence joins TRBV5-1 and TRBJ1-1; D unresolved. Germline V gene lookup returns CDR1 SGHRS and CDR2 YFSETQ. The CDR3 has 15 amino acids. Trimming shortened V by 4 bases and J by 1 base, and 14 bases separated the two germline ends. The CDR3 region has the DNA TGCGCCAGCAGCACCCCGGAGCAGTCGAACACTGAAGCTTTCTTT. Its protein is CASSTPEQSNTEAFF.

Only a few counts were recorded for this clone. This chain links TRBV7-9 with TRBJ1-1, with a tentative D call TRBD1 (5 bases). The V gene's germline CDR1 is SEHNR and CDR2 FQNEAQ (reference sequence). Trimming stripped 8 bases from V and 6 bases from J, with 7 bases between. This CDR3 is 10 amino acids long. CDR3 nucleotide sequence: TGTGCCAGCGGAGGGGCTGAAGCTTTCTTT. Protein product: CASGGAEAFF.

V gene TRBV4-3 combines with J gene TRBJ1-2; D gene unclear. Germline values: CDR1 LGHNA, CDR2 YSLEER. V shed 5 bases and J shed 4 bases, with 11 bases lying between them. The CDR3 totals 13 residues. Written as DNA, the CDR3 is TGCGCCAGCAGCGAGACACTTACCTATGGCTACACCTTC. Encoded protein: CASSETLTYGYTF.

This clone is categorized as medium-sized (0.01 to 0.1%). The chain is built from TRBV19 and TRBJ1-4; a possible D gene is TRBD1 (6 bases). Germline CDR1 reads LNHDA; CDR2 reads SQIVND (reference sequence). The CDR3 loop spans 13 amino acids. The CDR3 loop reads CGGRGSRGEKLFF. The CDR3 DNA sequence: TGTGGGGGGCGGGGGTCGAGGGGCGAAAAACTGTTTTTT.

The chain combines TRBV7-3 with TRBJ1-1; 9 bases align to TRBD1. Germline CDR1 and CDR2: SGHTA and FQGTGA. Losses at the gene ends were 2 bases for V and 5 bases for J; bases not matched to a gene: 0. The CDR3 extends over 13 amino acids. DNA of the CDR3: TGTGCCAGCAGCTTAGACAGGGGGACTGAAGCTTTCTTT. It specifies CASSLDRGTEAFF.

The table lists this clone with a few counts. J is TRBJ1-5 and V is TRBV7-9; TRBD1 might be the D (6 bases). Germline loops: CDR1 SEHNR, CDR2 FQNEAQ (reference sequence). The CDR3 length is 14 residues. V shed 4 bases and J shed 4 bases, with 11 bases lying between them. CDR3 coding DNA: TGTGCCAGCAGCTCCACCGGACAGAATCAGCCCCAGCATTTT. Its translation is CASSSTGQNQPQHF.

The chain couples TRBV6-1 to TRBJ2-7; no clear D. CDR1 is MNHNS, CDR2 SASEGT, per germline. The V end lost 4 bases, the J end lost 3 bases, and 13 bases lay between the germline ends. CDR3 length: 14 residues. The CDR3 loop reads CASSARVNYYEQYF. The CDR3 coding sequence is TGTGCCAGCAGTGCAAGAGTCAATTACTACGAGCAGTACTTC.

This clone showed up just a few times. The rearrangement links TRBV6-1 to TRBJ1-2; D unresolved. V shed 7 bases and J shed 4 bases, with 7 bases lying between them. Germline V gives CDR1 MNHNS, CDR2 SASEGT. The CDR3 is 11 residues long. The CDR3 coding sequence is TGTGCCAGCACAGGAACCTATGGCTACACCTTC. Encoded protein: CASTGTYGYTF.

Note on this clone: The junction departs from the called germline gene at one end, perhaps through a read error. The V gene is TRBV11-2, the J gene TRBJ1-2; D not certain. Germline V gene lookup returns CDR1 SGHAT and CDR2 FQNNGV. The CDR3 length is 13 residues. The CDR3 here is CASSLDGDYGYTF. The DNA of the CDR3 is TGTGCCAGCAGCCTAGACGGAGACTATGGCTACACCTTC.